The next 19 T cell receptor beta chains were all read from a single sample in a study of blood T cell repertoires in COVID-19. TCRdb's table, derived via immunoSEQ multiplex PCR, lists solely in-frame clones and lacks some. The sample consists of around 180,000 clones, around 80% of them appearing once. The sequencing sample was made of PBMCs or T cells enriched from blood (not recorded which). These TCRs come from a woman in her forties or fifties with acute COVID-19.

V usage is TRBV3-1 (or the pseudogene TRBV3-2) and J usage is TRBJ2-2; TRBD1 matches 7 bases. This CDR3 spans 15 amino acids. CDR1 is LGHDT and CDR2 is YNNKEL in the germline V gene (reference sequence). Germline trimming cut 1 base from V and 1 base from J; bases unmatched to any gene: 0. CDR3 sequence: CASSQGQGNTGELFF. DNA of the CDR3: TGTGCCAGCAGCCAAGGACAGGGGAACACCGGGGAGCTGTTTTTT.

The CDR3 is CATSDRGQGSYGYTF. The CDR3, as DNA: TGTGCCACCAGTGATAGAGGACAGGGGAGCTATGGCTACACCTTC. The chain couples TRBV24-1 to TRBJ1-2, with TRBD1 identical over 9 bases. With 3 bases clipped from V and 4 bases from J, the junction kept 5 bases outside the gene matches. The CDR3 spans 15 residues. The germline V gene encodes CDR1 KGHDR and CDR2 SFDVKD.

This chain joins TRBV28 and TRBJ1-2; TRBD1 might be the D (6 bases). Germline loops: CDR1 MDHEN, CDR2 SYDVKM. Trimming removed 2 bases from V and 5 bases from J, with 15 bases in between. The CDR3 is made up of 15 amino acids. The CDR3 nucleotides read TGTGCCAGCAGTTTAGAAGACAGGTTGGGGTATGGCTACACCTTC. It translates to CASSLEDRLGYGYTF.

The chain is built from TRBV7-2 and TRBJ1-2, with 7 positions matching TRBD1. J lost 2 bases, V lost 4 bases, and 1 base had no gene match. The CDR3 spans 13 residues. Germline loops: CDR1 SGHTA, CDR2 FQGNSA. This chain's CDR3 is CASSSGQNYGYTF. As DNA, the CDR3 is TGTGCCAGCAGCTCGGGACAGAACTATGGCTACACCTTC.

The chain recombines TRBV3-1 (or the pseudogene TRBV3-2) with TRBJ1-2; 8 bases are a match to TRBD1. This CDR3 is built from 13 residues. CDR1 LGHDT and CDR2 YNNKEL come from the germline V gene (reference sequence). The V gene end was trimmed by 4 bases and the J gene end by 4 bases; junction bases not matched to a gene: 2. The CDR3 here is CASSRQGSYGYTF. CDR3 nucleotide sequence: TGTGCCAGCAGCCGACAGGGGAGCTATGGCTACACCTTC.

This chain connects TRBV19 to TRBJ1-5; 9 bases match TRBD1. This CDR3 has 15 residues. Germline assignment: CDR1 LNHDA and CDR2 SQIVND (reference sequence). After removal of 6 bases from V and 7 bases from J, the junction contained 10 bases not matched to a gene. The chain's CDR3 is CASRSRDRAEQPQHF. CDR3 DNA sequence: TGTGCCAGTAGGTCCCGGGACAGGGCGGAGCAGCCCCAGCATTTT.

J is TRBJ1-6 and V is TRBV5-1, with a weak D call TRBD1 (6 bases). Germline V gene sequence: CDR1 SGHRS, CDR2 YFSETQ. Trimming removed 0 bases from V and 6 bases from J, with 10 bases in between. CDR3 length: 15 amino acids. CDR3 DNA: TGCGCCAGCAGCTTGGGTTCAGGGGCTAATTCACCCCTCCACTTT. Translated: CASSLGSGANSPLHF. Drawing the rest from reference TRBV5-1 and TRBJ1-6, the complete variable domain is KAGVTQTPRYLIKTRGQQVTLSCSPISGHRSVSWYQQTPGQGLQFLFEYFSETQRNKGNFPGRFSGRQFSNSRSEMNVSTLELGDSALYLCASSLGSGANSPLHFGNGTRLTVT.

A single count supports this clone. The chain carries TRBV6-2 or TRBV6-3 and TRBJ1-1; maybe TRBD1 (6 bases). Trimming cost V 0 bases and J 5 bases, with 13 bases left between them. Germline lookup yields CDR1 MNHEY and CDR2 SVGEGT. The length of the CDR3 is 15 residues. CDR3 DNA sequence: TGTGCCAGCAGTTACTCGAACAGGGTGAGAACTGAAGCTTTCTTT. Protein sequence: CASSYSNRVRTEAFF.

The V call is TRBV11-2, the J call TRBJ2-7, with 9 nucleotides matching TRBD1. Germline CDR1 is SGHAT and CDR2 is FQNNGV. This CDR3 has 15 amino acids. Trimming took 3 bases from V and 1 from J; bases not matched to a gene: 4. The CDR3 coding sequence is TGTGCCAGCAGCTTTGGGACAGGGCTTTCCTACGAGCAGTACGTC. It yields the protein CASSFGTGLSYEQYV.

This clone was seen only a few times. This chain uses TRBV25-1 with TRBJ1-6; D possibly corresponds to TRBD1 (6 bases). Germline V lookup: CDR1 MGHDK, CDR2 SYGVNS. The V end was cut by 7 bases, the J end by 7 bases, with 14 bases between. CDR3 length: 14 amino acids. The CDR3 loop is CASTQGGINSPLHF. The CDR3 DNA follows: TGTGCCAGCACCCAAGGGGGTATCAATTCACCCCTCCACTTT.

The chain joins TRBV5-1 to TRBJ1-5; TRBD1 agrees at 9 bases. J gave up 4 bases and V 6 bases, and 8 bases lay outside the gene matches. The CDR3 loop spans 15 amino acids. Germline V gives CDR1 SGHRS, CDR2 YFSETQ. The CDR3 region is CASTRTGERNQPQHF. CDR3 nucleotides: TGCGCCAGCACCAGGACAGGGGAGAGGAATCAGCCCCAGCATTTT.

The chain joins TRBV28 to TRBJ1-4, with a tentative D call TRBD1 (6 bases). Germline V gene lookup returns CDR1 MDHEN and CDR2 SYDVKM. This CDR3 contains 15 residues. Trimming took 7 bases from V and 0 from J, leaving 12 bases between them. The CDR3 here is CASTDRTTTNEKLFF. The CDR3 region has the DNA TGTGCCAGCACTGACAGGACAACAACTAATGAAAAACTGTTTTTT.

In DNA, the CDR3 is TGTGCCACCAGTGATCCCGGGACAGGGATAGATACGCAGTATTTT. This translates into CATSDPGTGIDTQYF. The chain joins TRBV24-1 to TRBJ2-3; 9 nucleotides agree with TRBD1. The CDR3 has 15 amino acids. Germline CDR1 reads KGHDR; CDR2 reads SFDVKD. The trim removed 3 bases at V and 5 bases at J, leaving 5 bases unmatched.

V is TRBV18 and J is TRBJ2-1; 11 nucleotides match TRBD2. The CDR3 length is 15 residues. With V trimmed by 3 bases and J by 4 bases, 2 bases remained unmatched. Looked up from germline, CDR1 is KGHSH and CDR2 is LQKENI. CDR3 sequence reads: CASSPIAGGYNEQFF. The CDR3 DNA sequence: TGTGCCAGCTCACCGATAGCGGGGGGGTACAATGAGCAGTTCTTC.

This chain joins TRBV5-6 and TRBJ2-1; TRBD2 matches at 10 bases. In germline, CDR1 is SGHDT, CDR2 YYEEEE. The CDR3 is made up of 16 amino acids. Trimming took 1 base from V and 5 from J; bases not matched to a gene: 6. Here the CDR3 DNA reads TGTGCCAGCAGCTTGCCTAGCGGGGGCCTTGACAATGAGCAGTTCTTC. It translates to CASSLPSGGLDNEQFF.

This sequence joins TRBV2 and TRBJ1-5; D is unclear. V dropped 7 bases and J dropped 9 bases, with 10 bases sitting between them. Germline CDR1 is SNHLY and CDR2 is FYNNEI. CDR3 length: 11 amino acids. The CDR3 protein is CASTFSGPQHF. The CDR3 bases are TGTGCCAGCACCTTCAGCGGGCCCCAGCATTTT.

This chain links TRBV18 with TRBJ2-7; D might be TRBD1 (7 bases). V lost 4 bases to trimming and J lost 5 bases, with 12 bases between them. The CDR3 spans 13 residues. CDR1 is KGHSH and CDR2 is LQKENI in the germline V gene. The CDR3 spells CASSLQGGNEQYV. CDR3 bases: TGTGCCAGCTCACTCCAGGGGGGCAACGAGCAGTACGTC.

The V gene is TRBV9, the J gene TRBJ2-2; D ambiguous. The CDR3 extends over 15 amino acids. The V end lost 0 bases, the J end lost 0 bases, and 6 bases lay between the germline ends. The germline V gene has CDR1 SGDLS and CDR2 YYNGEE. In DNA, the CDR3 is TGTGCCAGCAGCGTAGGAGTCTCGAACACCGGGGAGCTGTTTTTT. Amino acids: CASSVGVSNTGELFF.

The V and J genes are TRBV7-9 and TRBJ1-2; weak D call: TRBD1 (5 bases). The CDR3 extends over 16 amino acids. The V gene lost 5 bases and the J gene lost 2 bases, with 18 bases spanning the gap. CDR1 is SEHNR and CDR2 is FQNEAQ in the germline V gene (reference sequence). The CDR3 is CASSRGGGESNYGYTF. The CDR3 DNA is TGTGCCAGCAGCCGTGGGGGAGGGGAATCGAACTATGGCTACACCTTC.